At least ten counts were recorded for the clone carrying this TCR beta chain. From germline, CDR1 is LGHNA and CDR2 YNFKEQ. The CDR3 contains 18 residues. Trimming removed 1 base from V and 3 bases from J; junction bases left unmatched: 10. TCRdb re-analysed the RT-PCR reads in MiXCR, keeping a single row per CDR3 protein. The table has 550,000 to 750,000 distinct CDR3 sequences, approximately 14% seen once; the top ten hold roughly 3.9%. The rearrangement uses TRBV4-2 and TRBJ2-1; 9 bases align to TRBD2. The receptor was isolated from a female donor in good health, serving as a healthy control. Material: memory CD4+ T cells from blood. CDR3 sequence reads: CASSQAWAGLAIYNEQFF. In nucleotides, the CDR3 is TGTGCCAGCAGCCAAGCCTGGGCAGGACTAGCGATCTACAATGAGCAGTTCTTC.